Here is one TCR beta chain with its context. Its antigen is not known. The sample originates from a study of vaccination effects on CD4 cells after COVID-19. Study information: Sampling occurred a median 72 days post second dose, range 14 to 241. Overall study findings and caveats: Clones arising from infection and from vaccination showed marked clonal contraction late after vaccination.

Viral peptide pools were used in the ViraFEST assay to expand antigen-specific CD4+ T cells, and sequencing came afterward. Isolation of CD4+ T cells took place after approximately 10 days of culture. Subjects were given two BNT162b2 or mRNA-1273 vaccine doses. Vaccinees lacked prior SARS-CoV-2 infection and tested negative for nucleocapsid antibodies. They grew over 1.5 million PBMC in each well, adding 10 IU/ml IL-2 and 8.5 to 10 ug/ml peptides. The CDR3 is 13 amino acids. Trimming pared 4 bases from V and 2 bases from J, leaving 8 bases between. CDR1 and CDR2 from the germline V gene are LNHDA and SQIVND (reference sequence). This table comes from immunoSEQ multiplex PCR, and its TCRdb copy is limited to in-frame clones, with some not included. The repertoire holds more than 65,000 clones, with 75% to 85% as singletons.

The source material was CD4+ T cells from PBMCs cultured with HCoV-229E spike peptides, sampled after COVID-19 vaccination. The sequence was obtained from a human donor who received a COVID-19 vaccine. The V gene is TRBV19, the J gene TRBJ2-5; no reliable D call. This CDR3 reads CASSTTSQETQYF. For the CDR3, the DNA is TGTGCCAGTAGTACAACTTCACAAGAGACCCAGTACTTC. Variable domain in full (rest from reference TRBV19 and TRBJ2-5): DGGITQSPKYLFRKEGQNVTLSCEQNLNHDAMYWYRQDPGQGLRLIYYSQIVNDFQKGDIAEGYSVSREKKESFPLTVTSAQKNPTAFYLCASSTTSQETQYFGPGTRLLVL.